This T cell receptor beta chain was identified in a study of cytomegalovirus exposure and HLA in healthy donors. Study-wide background: Clustering assigned over 70% of the approximately 400 genotyped donors to the Caucasian-associated ancestry cluster.

PCR employed 60 Vbeta and 13 Jbeta primers. Assay used: immunoSEQ multiplex PCR; TCRdb lists only in-frame clones, some missing. This table holds about 160,000 clones, 80% to 85% found once. The CDR3 runs to 14 residues. Germline CDR1 SGHTA, CDR2 FQGTGA. The trim removed 6 bases at V and 4 bases at J, leaving 3 bases unmatched. This chain uses TRBV7-3 with TRBJ2-3; the match to TRBD2 covers 11 bases. This TCR derives from a man aged 18 to 30 in good health and CMV-seronegative. The source material was PBMCs. CDR3 sequence reads: CASRPSGRSDTQYF. In DNA form, the CDR3 reads TGTGCCAGCAGACCTAGCGGGAGGTCAGATACGCAGTATTTT. Looking up the rest from reference TRBV7-3 and TRBJ2-3 gives the full variable domain: GAGVSQTPSNKVTEKGKYVELRCDPISGHTALYWYRQSLGQGPEFLIYFQGTGAADDSGLPNDRFFAVRPEGSVSTLKIQRTERGDSAVYLCASRPSGRSDTQYFGPGTRLTVL.